Each of the 20 T cell receptor beta chains below was sequenced from the same sample in a study of blood T cell repertoires in COVID-19. The method was immunoSEQ multiplex PCR; TCRdb's version includes in-frame clones alone and lacks a portion of them. Of some 300,000 clones listed, more than 70% are singletons. The sequenced sample was PBMCs or T cells enriched from blood (not recorded which). Receptor source: an older woman in a cohort exposed to, infected with or recovered from COVID-19 (not recorded which).

Worth noting for this clone: The same CDR3 also results from other DNA sequences found in this sample. This chain joins TRBV19 and TRBJ2-1; 7 nucleotides agree with TRBD2. This CDR3 spans 15 amino acids. Looked up from germline, CDR1 is LNHDA and CDR2 is SQIVND (reference sequence). The trim removed 2 bases at V and 3 bases at J, leaving 4 bases unmatched. The CDR3 coding sequence is TGTGCCAGTAGTATATCTCTAGCGGTCTACAATGAGCAGTTCTTC. Translated: CASSISLAVYNEQFF.

The V gene is TRBV28, the J gene TRBJ2-1, with 16 bases aligning to TRBD2. This CDR3 contains 17 residues. CDR1 and CDR2 (germline): MDHEN, SYDVKM. V lost 5 bases, J lost 10 bases, and 11 bases stayed unmatched. The DNA of the CDR3 is TGTGCCAGCAGTATGGGACTAGCGGGAGGGCCTGGCAGGGAGCAGTTCTTC. This sequence encodes CASSMGLAGGPGREQFF.

The rearrangement uses TRBV7-2 and TRBJ2-1; 10 nucleotides match TRBD2. The germline V gene has CDR1 SGHTA and CDR2 FQGNSA. The V gene end was trimmed by 4 bases and the J gene end by 4 bases; junction bases not matched to a gene: 4. The CDR3 is made up of 15 amino acids. The CDR3 nucleotides are TGTGCCAGCAGCTGGACTAGCGGCACGTACAATGAGCAGTTCTTC. This codes for CASSWTSGTYNEQFF.

In this sample, this clone turned up a few times. V is TRBV7-9 and J is TRBJ2-7; 8 nucleotides align to TRBD2. With V trimmed by 2 bases and J by 6 bases, 21 bases remained unmatched. The CDR3 length is 19 residues. CDR1 is SEHNR, CDR2 FQNEAQ, per germline (reference sequence). The CDR3 region has the DNA TGTGCCAGCAGCTTAATTTCGGCTAGCGGGTCCTCAATTTTGGGCGAGCAGTACTTC. Protein product: CASSLISASGSSILGEQYF.

The CDR3 region is CSVFASTTGANYGYTF. CDR3 DNA sequence: TGCAGCGTTTTTGCTTCCACGACAGGGGCTAACTATGGCTACACCTTC. The chain employs TRBV29-1 and TRBJ1-2, with 8 bases that match TRBD1. With V trimmed by 5 bases and J by 0 bases, 11 bases remained unmatched. Germline V gives CDR1 SQVTM, CDR2 ANQGSEA. The CDR3 has 16 residues.

The chain carries TRBV9 and TRBJ1-3; possible D gene TRBD1, 5 bases. The CDR3 is 17 amino acids. The germline CDR1 and CDR2 sequences are SGDLS and YYNGEE. The germline V and J ends were trimmed by 0 bases and 0 bases, with 13 bases remaining between them. CDR3 residues: CASSVVGTGNSGNTIYF. CDR3 bases: TGTGCCAGCAGCGTAGTAGGGACTGGAAACTCTGGAAACACCATATATTTT. Drawing the rest from reference TRBV9 and TRBJ1-3, the complete variable domain is DSGVTQTPKHLITATGQRVTLRCSPRSGDLSVYWYQQSLDQGLQFLIQYYNGEERAKGNILERFSAQQFPDLHSELNLSSLELGDSALYFCASSVVGTGNSGNTIYFGEGSWLTVV.

The gene calls are TRBV11-3 and TRBJ2-7; maybe TRBD2 (6 bases). The germline gives CDR1 SGHNT, CDR2 YENEEA. Trimming pared 5 bases from V and 0 bases from J, leaving 11 bases between. This CDR3 comprises 14 residues. CDR3 region: CASSPRDGSYEQYF. The CDR3 DNA reads as TGTGCCAGCAGCCCGCGGGACGGCTCCTACGAGCAGTACTTC.

The CDR3 DNA sequence: TGTGCCAGAAGCTCGAGATACAGGGAATACGAGCAGTACTTC. Translating gives CARSSRYREYEQYF. The chain is built from TRBV5-3 and TRBJ2-7; TRBD1 might be the D (6 bases). TRBV5-3 is an ORF, with its function uncertain. V was clipped by 3 bases and J by 4 bases, with 14 bases between them. The CDR3 length is 14 residues.

Only one count was recorded for this clone. The V and J genes are TRBV28 and TRBJ2-7; no definite D call. Germline loops: CDR1 MDHEN, CDR2 SYDVKM. The CDR3 extends over 17 amino acids. V was pared by 4 bases and J by 2 bases, with 21 bases between. CDR3 sequence reads: CASSSPLTRLDTYEQYF. CDR3 sequence (DNA): TGTGCCAGCAGTTCACCCCTCACGAGACTGGATACCTACGAGCAGTACTTC.

The chain employs TRBV7-2 and TRBJ2-7, with 7 bases lining up with TRBD2. The trim removed 1 base at V and 0 bases at J, leaving 3 bases unmatched. Germline loops: CDR1 SGHTA, CDR2 FQGNSA. The CDR3 runs 15 residues. This CDR3 reads CASSLVGTNSYEQYF. The CDR3 DNA follows: TGTGCCAGCAGCTTAGTTGGGACTAACTCCTACGAGCAGTACTTC.

The chain is built from TRBV29-1 and TRBJ2-3, with D perhaps TRBD1 (7 bases). V was clipped by 8 bases and J by 0 bases, with 15 bases between them. Germline values: CDR1 SQVTM, CDR2 ANQGSEA. The CDR3 covers 14 residues. This CDR3 reads CSSKQGTSTDTQYF. The CDR3 nucleotides read TGCAGCTCAAAACAGGGGACTAGCACAGATACGCAGTATTTT.

The chain is built from TRBV5-1 and TRBJ2-7; the match to TRBD2 covers 8 bases. This CDR3 contains 17 residues. Unmatched junction bases numbered 15, after V lost 2 bases and J lost 5 bases. Germline V gene sequence: CDR1 SGHRS, CDR2 YFSETQ. The CDR3 DNA follows: TGCGCCAGCAGCTTAGCGGGAGTAATTTCCAGCGGGGACGAGCAGTACTTC. This codes for CASSLAGVISSGDEQYF. Full variable domain (rest looked up from reference TRBV5-1 and TRBJ2-7): KAGVTQTPRYLIKTRGQQVTLSCSPISGHRSVSWYQQTPGQGLQFLFEYFSETQRNKGNFPGRFSGRQFSNSRSEMNVSTLELGDSALYLCASSLAGVISSGDEQYFGPGTRLTVT.

This chain links TRBV15 with TRBJ2-5; D gene uncertain. Trimming removed 1 base from V and 4 bases from J, with 13 bases in between. There are 15 residues in the CDR3. The germline V gene encodes CDR1 LNHNV and CDR2 YYDKDF (reference sequence). The CDR3 region has the DNA TGTGCCACCAGCAGAGTCGGAGCTGAAGGAGAGACCCAGTACTTC. The encoded protein is CATSRVGAEGETQYF.

The gene calls are TRBV7-6 and TRBJ2-1; the match to TRBD2 covers 7 bases. The CDR3 is made up of 16 amino acids. CDR1 SGHVS and CDR2 FNYEAQ come from the germline V gene. V was clipped by 1 base and J by 2 bases; unmatched bases: 5. The CDR3 nucleotides are TGTGCCAGCAGCTTAGTAGGCGGGAGTACCTACAATGAGCAGTTCTTC. Amino acids: CASSLVGGSTYNEQFF. Filled out from reference TRBV7-6 and TRBJ2-1, the complete variable domain reads GAGVSQSPRYKVTKRGQDVALRCDPISGHVSLYWYRQALGQGPEFLTYFNYEAQQDKSGLPNDRFSAERPEGSISTLTIQRTEQRDSAMYRCASSLVGGSTYNEQFFGPGTRLTVL.

This rearrangement joins TRBV5-4 to TRBJ1-3, with a weak D call TRBD1 (6 bases). CDR1 and CDR2 (germline): SGHNT, YYREEE (reference sequence). V gave up 2 bases and J gave up 4 bases, with 22 bases separating them. The CDR3 sequence is 18 residues long. The CDR3 spells CASSFRANRAIFGNTIYF. CDR3 sequence (DNA): TGTGCCAGCAGCTTTAGGGCAAACAGGGCGATATTCGGAAACACCATATATTTT.

The V call is TRBV13, the J call TRBJ1-1; D unclear. Germline V gene lookup returns CDR1 PRHDT and CDR2 FYEKMQ (reference sequence). The ends were cut back, 3 bases at V and 1 base at J, with 6 bases in the middle. This CDR3 has 13 amino acids. The CDR3: CASSLRGNTEAFF. DNA for the CDR3: TGTGCCAGCAGCTTGCGGGGGAACACTGAAGCTTTCTTT. Complete variable domain (other parts from reference TRBV13 and TRBJ1-1): AAGVIQSPRHLIKEKRETATLKCYPIPRHDTVYWYQQGPGQDPQFLISFYEKMQSDKGSIPDRFSAQQFSDYHSELNMSSLELGDSALYFCASSLRGNTEAFFGQGTRLTVV.

The chain links TRBV28 to TRBJ2-2; possibly TRBD2 for D (5 bases). CDR3 length: 13 amino acids. Germline loops: CDR1 MDHEN, CDR2 SYDVKM. Trimming removed 8 bases at V and 4 bases at J, with 11 bases between. CDR3 bases: TGTGCCAGCGGGCGGGCTGTCACCGGGGAGCTGTTTTTT. Translation: CASGRAVTGELFF.

This chain connects TRBV19 to TRBJ2-7; D may be TRBD2 (6 bases). The CDR3 runs to 13 residues. Trimming took off 2 bases at V and 2 bases at J, with 7 bases between the two ends. Germline V lookup: CDR1 LNHDA, CDR2 SQIVND (reference sequence). This CDR3 is CASSIRGTYEQYF. CDR3 sequence (DNA): TGTGCCAGTAGTATACGGGGGACCTACGAGCAGTACTTC. The variable domain in full, completed from reference TRBV19 and TRBJ2-7, reads DGGITQSPKYLFRKEGQNVTLSCEQNLNHDAMYWYRQDPGQGLRLIYYSQIVNDFQKGDIAEGYSVSREKKESFPLTVTSAQKNPTAFYLCASSIRGTYEQYFGPGTRLTVT.

The chain carries TRBV4-1 and TRBJ1-4; weak D call: TRBD1 (6 bases). The V end was cut by 1 base, the J end by 8 bases, with 11 bases between. This CDR3 region has 14 residues. Germline V gene sequence: CDR1 MGHRA, CDR2 YSYEKL. The CDR3 spells CASSQGRGGEKLFF. In nucleotides, the CDR3 is TGCGCCAGCAGCCAAGGACGGGGGGGCGAAAAACTGTTTTTT.

This clone came up once. V usage is TRBV5-5 and J usage is TRBJ2-7, with D possibly being TRBD2 (5 bases). Per germline, CDR1 SGHKS and CDR2 YYEKEE (reference sequence). V gave up 4 bases and J gave up 3 bases, with 8 bases separating them. The CDR3 contains 12 residues. The DNA of the CDR3 is TGTGCCAGCAGCCCAGGAGGCTACGAGCAGTACTTC. Its translation: CASSPGGYEQYF.